The 14 T cell receptor beta chains in this list originate from one sample, sequenced in a study of shared T cell receptors in the human thymus. Clones were read by immunoSEQ multiplex PCR, and TCRdb kept only the in-frame ones, dropping some. The sample includes almost 550,000 clones, around 82% seen only once; the top ten take about 0.013%. These data were also filed under a second study, of human thymus T cells.

The source material was thymocytes. The origin of the receptors is a boy less than two years old with a congenital heart defect.

The chain couples TRBV5-1 to TRBJ1-4, with 8 bases that match TRBD1. Per the germline V gene, CDR1 is SGHRS and CDR2 is YFSETQ. V was pared by 0 bases and J by 4 bases, with 8 bases of the junction left unmatched. This CDR3 is built from 17 residues. CDR3 DNA sequence: TGCGCCAGCAGCTTGGTTGGCTGGACAGGGAATAATGAAAAACTGTTTTTT. It encodes CASSLVGWTGNNEKLFF. The full variable domain, its missing parts supplied by reference TRBV5-1 and TRBJ1-4, is KAGVTQTPRYLIKTRGQQVTLSCSPISGHRSVSWYQQTPGQGLQFLFEYFSETQRNKGNFPGRFSGRQFSNSRSEMNVSTLELGDSALYLCASSLVGWTGNNEKLFFGSGTQLSVL.

The V call is TRBV11-2, the J call TRBJ2-7, with D possibly being TRBD1 (6 bases). Germline V gene lookup returns CDR1 SGHAT and CDR2 FQNNGV. CDR3 length: 18 amino acids. V was cut by 4 bases and J by 1 base, with 23 bases left in between. The CDR3 protein is CASSSPNPTGEESYEQYF. In DNA form, the CDR3 reads TGTGCCAGCAGCTCTCCGAACCCGACAGGAGAAGAATCCTACGAGCAGTACTTC.

The rearrangement uses TRBV25-1 and TRBJ2-7; maybe TRBD2 (6 bases). V lost 6 bases and J 3 bases, leaving 24 bases between the germline ends. CDR1 and CDR2 from the germline V gene are MGHDK and SYGVNS. This CDR3 contains 17 residues. The CDR3 here is CASRGRTPGLRFYEQYF. DNA for the CDR3: TGTGCCAGCAGGGGGAGGACTCCGGGACTGAGGTTCTACGAGCAGTACTTC.

This clone has a single count. This rearrangement joins TRBV29-1 to TRBJ1-2; D is ambiguous. The CDR3 runs 14 residues. Deletions cut 4 bases from V and 3 bases from J, with 15 bases between. Germline loops: CDR1 SQVTM, CDR2 ANQGSEA. CDR3 nucleotides: TGCAGCGTTGGCGGGCCTCTTGCGGACTATGGCTACACCTTC. Its protein product is CSVGGPLADYGYTF.

The chain has TRBV15 and TRBJ1-4, with D possibly being TRBD1 (6 bases). Germline V CDR1 and CDR2: LNHNV, YYDKDF (reference sequence). The CDR3 loop spans 15 amino acids. V was pared by 2 bases and J by 1 base, with 8 bases between. The CDR3 loop is CATSRSRGTNEKLFF. The CDR3 nucleotides are TGTGCCACCAGCAGAAGCAGGGGAACTAATGAAAAACTGTTTTTT.

The rearrangement uses TRBV11-2 and TRBJ2-1, with a possible D match to TRBD1 (5 bases). This CDR3 spans 13 amino acids. Trimming pared 3 bases from V and 8 bases from J, leaving 11 bases between. CDR1 and CDR2 (germline): SGHAT, FQNNGV. The CDR3 DNA is TGTGCCAGCAGCTTGTGGGGCGCGGATGAGCAGTTCTTC. Its translation: CASSLWGADEQFF.

V and J are TRBV4-2 and TRBJ2-7; 9 nucleotides match TRBD2. After removal of 0 bases from V and 2 bases from J, the junction contained 8 bases not matched to a gene. This CDR3 has 17 amino acids. Germline loops: CDR1 LGHNA, CDR2 YNFKEQ. CDR3: CASSQDPLSGGPYEQYF. The CDR3 DNA is TGTGCCAGCAGCCAAGACCCCTTAAGCGGGGGGCCCTACGAGCAGTACTTC.

The chain carries TRBV28 and TRBJ2-3, with a tentative D call TRBD2 (6 bases). The CDR3 contains 15 residues. Trimming stripped 3 bases from V and 1 base from J, with 11 bases between. Germline V gene lookup returns CDR1 MDHEN and CDR2 SYDVKM. This CDR3 is CASSFTGGGTDTQYF. CDR3 bases: TGTGCCAGCAGTTTCACAGGAGGGGGCACAGATACGCAGTATTTT.

V is TRBV30 and J is TRBJ1-4, with D uncertain. The CDR3 spans 12 residues. V was cut by 2 bases and J by 4 bases, with 5 bases left in between. CDR1 is GTSNPN, CDR2 SVGIG, per germline (reference sequence). The DNA for the CDR3 is TGTGCCTGGAGTTGGCATAATGAAAAACTGTTTTTT. This translates into CAWSWHNEKLFF.

This chain links TRBV10-1 with TRBJ1-2; 7 bases align to TRBD1. CDR3 length: 17 amino acids. CDR1 is WNHNN and CDR2 is SYGVQD in the germline V gene (reference sequence). V lost 7 bases to trimming and J lost 1 base; unmatched junction nucleotides: 15. For the CDR3, the DNA is TGCGCCAGCATGATCGGACAGGCATGGGGAGTTAACTATGGCTACACCTTC. It encodes CASMIGQAWGVNYGYTF.

There are a few counts of this clone. The chain is built from TRBV5-4 and TRBJ2-1, with D perhaps TRBD2 (6 bases). V was clipped by 4 bases and J by 5 bases, with 19 bases between them. Germline V CDR1 and CDR2: SGHNT, YYREEE (reference sequence). This CDR3 comprises 16 residues. The CDR3 region has the DNA TGTGCCAGCAGCCCCGGTCCGGGACTTCTACACAATGAGCAGTTCTTC. It translates to CASSPGPGLLHNEQFF.

The chain carries TRBV5-6 and TRBJ2-2; D call uncertain. Germline loops: CDR1 SGHDT, CDR2 YYEEEE. V was clipped by 0 bases and J by 2 bases, with 11 bases between them. The CDR3 runs to 16 residues. The DNA for the CDR3 is TGTGCCAGCAGCTTGGAACCTACCTCTAACACCGGGGAGCTGTTTTTT. Its protein is CASSLEPTSNTGELFF.

The chain has TRBV7-2 and TRBJ2-1; D is undetermined. The ends were cut back, 0 bases at V and 7 bases at J, with 7 bases in the middle. The CDR3 runs 13 residues. The germline gives CDR1 SGHTA, CDR2 FQGNSA. The CDR3 is CASSLATTNEQFF. DNA for the CDR3: TGTGCCAGCAGCTTAGCCACGACTAATGAGCAGTTCTTC.

The V and J genes are TRBV6-4 and TRBJ2-1, with 12 bases that match TRBD2. The CDR3 length is 15 residues. V lost 0 bases to trimming and J lost 12 bases; unmatched junction nucleotides: 6. Per germline, CDR1 MRHNA and CDR2 SNTAGT. CDR3 bases: TGTGCCAGCAGTGACTCCCTAGCGGGAGGGCCTCGGCAGTTCTTC. Its translation: CASSDSLAGGPRQFF.